This passage covers 14 T cell receptor beta chains from one sample sequenced in a study of OX40 agonist ivuxolimab in advanced cancers. Produced via immunoSEQ multiplex PCR; TCRdb's table is partial and in-frame only. The sample records 70,000 or so clones, around 83% being singletons. Sample: CD4+ or CD8+ T cells sorted from blood, taken in a trial of the OX40 agonist ivuxolimab. All receptors derive from an adult with an advanced solid tumor such as melanoma, head and neck, liver or kidney cancer.

The chain joins TRBV2 to TRBJ1-1; 7 nucleotides line up with TRBD1. Germline CDR1 is SNHLY and CDR2 is FYNNEI. The CDR3 loop spans 16 amino acids. V was clipped by 6 bases and J by 0 bases; unmatched bases: 10. The DNA for the CDR3 is TGTGCCAGCAGAAAACAGGGGTCTAGAATGAACACTGAAGCTTTCTTT. Encoded protein: CASRKQGSRMNTEAFF.

J is TRBJ1-1 and V is TRBV30, with TRBD1 matching 7 bases. The CDR3 contains 15 residues. V lost 0 bases to trimming and J lost 3 bases; unmatched junction nucleotides: 7. CDR1 is GTSNPN and CDR2 is SVGIG in the germline V gene (reference sequence). CDR3 coding DNA: TGTGCCTGGAGTGTACTGGACAGGAGGGACACTGAAGCTTTCTTT. It encodes CAWSVLDRRDTEAFF.

The gene calls are TRBV5-1 and TRBJ2-5; tentatively, D is TRBD1 (6 bases). CDR1 and CDR2 from the germline V gene are SGHRS and YFSETQ. Trimming removed 1 base at V and 1 base at J, with 17 bases between. The CDR3 extends over 17 amino acids. The CDR3 spells CASSLSVVGAPQETQYF. Here the CDR3 DNA reads TGCGCCAGCAGCTTGTCTGTGGTGGGGGCCCCCCAAGAGACCCAGTACTTC.

This clone was detected a few times. The chain joins TRBV9 to TRBJ1-6; possibly TRBD1 for D (6 bases). This CDR3 comprises 15 residues. From germline, CDR1 is SGDLS and CDR2 YYNGEE. V was pared by 0 bases and J by 7 bases, with 11 bases between. CDR3 in DNA: TGTGCCAGCAGCGTAGAGGGGGTTGGGAATTCACCCCTCCACTTT. Protein product: CASSVEGVGNSPLHF.

The chain is built from TRBV6-5 and TRBJ2-4, with D perhaps TRBD2 (5 bases). Germline V gene lookup returns CDR1 MNHEY and CDR2 SVGAGI. The length of the CDR3 is 15 residues. Trimming removed 2 bases from V and 2 bases from J, with 10 bases in between. The CDR3 is CASSYGGWTKNIQYF. CDR3 in DNA: TGTGCCAGCAGTTACGGCGGGTGGACCAAAAACATTCAGTACTTC.

The gene calls are TRBV7-9 and TRBJ1-1; no clear D gene. Germline V gene sequence: CDR1 SEHNR, CDR2 FQNEAQ (reference sequence). V shed 1 base and J shed 2 bases, with 5 bases lying between them. There are 13 residues in the CDR3. As DNA, the CDR3 is TGTGCCAGCAGCTTAGAGGTAAACACTGAAGCTTTCTTT. Its protein is CASSLEVNTEAFF.

The chain employs TRBV7-9 and TRBJ1-1; D might be TRBD1 (5 bases). CDR3 length: 16 residues. Germline CDR1 is SEHNR and CDR2 is FQNEAQ (reference sequence). Trimming took off 5 bases at V and 2 bases at J, with 18 bases between the two ends. The CDR3 protein is CASSPDRGVLNTEAFF. Here the CDR3 DNA reads TGTGCCAGCAGCCCCGACCGAGGGGTACTAAACACTGAAGCTTTCTTT.

The chain employs TRBV2 and TRBJ2-1, with a possible D match to TRBD2 (5 bases). Trimming pared 6 bases from V and 12 bases from J, leaving 15 bases between. The CDR3 runs 12 residues. Germline CDR1 reads SNHLY; CDR2 reads FYNNEI. The CDR3, as DNA: TGTGCCAGCAGCCCCTTTCTAGGAGGGCAGTTCTTC. As protein: CASSPFLGGQFF.

The chain is built from TRBV5-1 and TRBJ1-2; unclear D gene. From germline, CDR1 is SGHRS and CDR2 YFSETQ. The CDR3 consists of 14 residues. The V end lost 3 bases, the J end lost 8 bases, and 17 bases lay between the germline ends. DNA for the CDR3: TGCGCCAGCAGCTCTGCCCAGACGAATCCCGGCTACACCTTC. Protein sequence: CASSSAQTNPGYTF.

This clone was counted a few times. The chain employs TRBV6-1 and TRBJ2-7; a weak D match, TRBD1 (6 bases). The length of the CDR3 is 14 residues. From germline, CDR1 is MNHNS and CDR2 SASEGT. V lost 10 bases, J lost 0 bases, and 16 bases lay in between. The CDR3 sequence: CATARGGSSYEQYF. The DNA for the CDR3 is TGTGCCACCGCCAGGGGCGGCAGCTCCTACGAGCAGTACTTC.

The rearrangement joins TRBV5-1 to TRBJ2-2, with TRBD1 as a possible D gene (6 bases). The CDR3 has 15 amino acids. The V end was cut by 5 bases, the J end by 2 bases, with 13 bases between. CDR1 and CDR2 (germline): SGHRS, YFSETQ. CDR3 amino acids: CASSIGQKNTGELFF. The CDR3 DNA is TGCGCCAGCAGTATAGGACAGAAAAACACCGGGGAGCTGTTTTTT.

J is TRBJ2-7 and V is TRBV6-5; 9 bases agree with TRBD2. This CDR3 has 15 amino acids. Per germline, CDR1 MNHEY and CDR2 SVGAGI. V lost 6 bases to trimming and J lost 0 bases; unmatched junction nucleotides: 6. The CDR3 DNA reads as TGTGCCAGCAGCCGACTAGCGGAGAGCTCCTACGAGCAGTACTTC. Translating gives CASSRLAESSYEQYF.

The chain carries TRBV2 and TRBJ1-1; 8 positions agree with TRBD1. This CDR3 is built from 15 residues. CDR1 and CDR2 (germline): SNHLY, FYNNEI. Germline trimming cut 3 bases from V and 8 bases from J; bases unmatched to any gene: 11. The CDR3 is CASSDRRQGALEAFF. DNA for the CDR3: TGTGCCAGCAGTGACCGTCGGCAGGGGGCATTGGAAGCTTTCTTT.

This clone was seen a few times. This rearrangement joins TRBV4-1 to TRBJ2-7, with D perhaps TRBD2 (6 bases). Germline V gene data show CDR1 as MGHRA and CDR2 as YSYEKL. V gave up 1 base and J gave up 0 bases, with 10 bases separating them. The CDR3 consists of 15 residues. This CDR3 reads CASSQGGASSYEQYF. The CDR3 nucleotides are TGCGCCAGCAGCCAAGGCGGGGCCAGCTCCTACGAGCAGTACTTC.